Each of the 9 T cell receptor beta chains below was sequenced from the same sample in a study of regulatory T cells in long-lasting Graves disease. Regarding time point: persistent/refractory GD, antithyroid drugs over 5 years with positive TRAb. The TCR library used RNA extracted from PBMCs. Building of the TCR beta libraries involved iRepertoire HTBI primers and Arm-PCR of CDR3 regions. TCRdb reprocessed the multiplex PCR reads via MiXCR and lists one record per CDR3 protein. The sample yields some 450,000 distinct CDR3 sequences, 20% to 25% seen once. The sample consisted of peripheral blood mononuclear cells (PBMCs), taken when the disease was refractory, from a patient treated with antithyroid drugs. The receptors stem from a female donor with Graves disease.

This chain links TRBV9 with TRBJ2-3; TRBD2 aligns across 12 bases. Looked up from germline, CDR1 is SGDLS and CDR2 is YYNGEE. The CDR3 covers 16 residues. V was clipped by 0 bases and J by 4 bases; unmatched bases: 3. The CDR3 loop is CASSVGLAGVPDTQYF. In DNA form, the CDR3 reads TGTGCCAGCAGCGTAGGACTAGCGGGAGTCCCAGATACGCAGTATTTT.

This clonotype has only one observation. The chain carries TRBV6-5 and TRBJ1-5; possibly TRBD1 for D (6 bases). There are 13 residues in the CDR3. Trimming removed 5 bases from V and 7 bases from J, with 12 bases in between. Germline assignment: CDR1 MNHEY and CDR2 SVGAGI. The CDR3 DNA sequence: TGTGCCAGCAGTGGAGCAGGGGTGCAGCCCCAGCATTTT. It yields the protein CASSGAGVQPQHF.

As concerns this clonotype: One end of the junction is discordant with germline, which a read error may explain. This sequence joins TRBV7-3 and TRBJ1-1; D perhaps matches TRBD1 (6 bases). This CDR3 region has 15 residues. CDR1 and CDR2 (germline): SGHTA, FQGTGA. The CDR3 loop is CASSLMGAGNTGAFF. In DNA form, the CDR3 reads TGTGCCAGCAGCTTAATGGGGGCAGGGAACACTGGAGCTTTCTTT.

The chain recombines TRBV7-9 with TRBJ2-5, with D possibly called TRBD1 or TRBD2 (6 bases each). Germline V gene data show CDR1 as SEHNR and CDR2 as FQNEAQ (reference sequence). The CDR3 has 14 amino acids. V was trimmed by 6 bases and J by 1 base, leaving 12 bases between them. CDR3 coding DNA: TGTGCCAGCAGTGGAGGGGGGCTCCAAGAGACCCAGTACTTC. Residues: CASSGGGLQETQYF.

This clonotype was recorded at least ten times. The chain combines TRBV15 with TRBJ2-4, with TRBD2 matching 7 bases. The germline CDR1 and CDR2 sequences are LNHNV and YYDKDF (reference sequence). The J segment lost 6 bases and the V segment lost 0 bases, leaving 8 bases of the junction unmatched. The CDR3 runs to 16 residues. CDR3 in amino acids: CATSRDVGGSGNIQYF. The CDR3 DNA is TGTGCCACCAGCAGAGATGTGGGAGGGAGTGGAAACATTCAGTACTTC.

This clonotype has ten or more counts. CDR3 loop: CASSLSLEAFF. DNA of the CDR3: TGTGCCAGCAGCTTATCGCTTGAAGCTTTCTTT. The chain joins TRBV7-2 to TRBJ1-1; D is unresolved. The V and J ends lost 2 bases and 7 bases respectively, with 5 bases between them. CDR3 length equals 11 residues. Germline CDR1 reads SGHTA; CDR2 reads FQGNSA.

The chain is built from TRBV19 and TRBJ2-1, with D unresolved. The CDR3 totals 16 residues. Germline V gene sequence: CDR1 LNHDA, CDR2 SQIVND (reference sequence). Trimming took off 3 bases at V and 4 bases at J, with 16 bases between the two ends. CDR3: CASSIVPQEPYNEQFF. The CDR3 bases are TGTGCCAGTAGTATTGTCCCTCAGGAGCCATACAATGAGCAGTTCTTC.

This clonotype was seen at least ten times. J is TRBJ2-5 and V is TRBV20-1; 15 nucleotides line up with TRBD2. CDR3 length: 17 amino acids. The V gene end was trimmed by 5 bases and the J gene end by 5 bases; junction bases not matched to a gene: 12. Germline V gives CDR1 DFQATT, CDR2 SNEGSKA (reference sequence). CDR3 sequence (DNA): TGCAGTGCTGCCACCGGGACTAGCGGGAGGTCGGGGGAGACCCAGTACTTC. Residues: CSAATGTSGRSGETQYF.

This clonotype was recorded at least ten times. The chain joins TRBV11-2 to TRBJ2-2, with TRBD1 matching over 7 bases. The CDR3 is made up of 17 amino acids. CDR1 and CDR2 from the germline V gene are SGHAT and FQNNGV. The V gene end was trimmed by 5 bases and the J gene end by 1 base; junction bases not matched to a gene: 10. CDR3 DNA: TGTGCCAGCAGCCCAAGGACAGGACGCAGGAACACCGGGGAGCTGTTTTTT. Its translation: CASSPRTGRRNTGELFF.